These 8 T cell receptor beta chains share one sample of origin, sequenced in a study of cytomegalovirus exposure and HLA in healthy donors. 13 Jbeta primers and 60 Vbeta primers were used for the PCR. The assay was immunoSEQ multiplex PCR, and TCRdb's table has in-frame clones only and misses some. The sample includes 110,000 to 150,000 clones, over 80% seen only once; the top ten take approximately 3.6%. Sequencing was done on a sample of PBMCs. The origin of the receptors is a male donor in good health and CMV-seronegative.

The CDR3 nucleotides read TGTGCCAGCAGCTTAGTAGGAGGGACGAACACTGAAGCTTTCTTT. Protein: CASSLVGGTNTEAFF. The rearrangement uses TRBV7-2 and TRBJ1-1; D might be TRBD1 (5 bases). V was cut by 1 base and J by 1 base, with 10 bases left in between. The CDR3 has 15 residues. Looked up from germline, CDR1 is SGHTA and CDR2 is FQGNSA.

The CDR3 DNA follows: TGTGCCAGCAGCAACTATGCTGACTCTGGAAACACCATATATTTT. Its protein product is CASSNYADSGNTIYF. The V gene is TRBV27, the J gene TRBJ1-3; D uncertain. The CDR3 sequence is 15 residues long. V lost 6 bases to trimming and J lost 0 bases, with 12 bases between them. Germline V gene data show CDR1 as MNHEY and CDR2 as SMNVEV (reference sequence).

With respect to this clone: The sample contains more than one DNA sequence encoding this CDR3. This chain connects TRBV9 to TRBJ1-1; no firm D call. Between the trimmed V and J ends, which lost 0 bases and 3 bases, there was a span of 6 bases. Germline V gene data show CDR1 as SGDLS and CDR2 as YYNGEE. The CDR3 consists of 13 residues. The CDR3 here is CASSVVGDTEAFF. CDR3 bases: TGTGCCAGCAGCGTAGTGGGAGACACTGAAGCTTTCTTT.

The rearrangement links TRBV27 to TRBJ2-7; TRBD2 matches at 9 bases. V lost 2 bases and J lost 5; bases outside the gene matches: 1. Germline values: CDR1 MNHEY, CDR2 SMNVEV (reference sequence). The length of the CDR3 is 13 residues. The CDR3 DNA follows: TGTGCCAGCAGTTTAGCTAGCGGGAACGAGCAGTACTTC. Translation gives CASSLASGNEQYF.

This clone was counted between two and nine times. This chain uses TRBV13 with TRBJ2-7, with 9 bases identical to TRBD1. The length of the CDR3 is 16 residues. The trim removed 9 bases at V and 0 bases at J, leaving 12 bases unmatched. Per germline, CDR1 PRHDT and CDR2 FYEKMQ (reference sequence). This CDR3 reads CARTRIMGQGSYEQYF. CDR3 DNA: TGTGCCAGGACAAGGATTATGGGACAGGGCTCCTACGAGCAGTACTTC.

This chain links TRBV29-1 with TRBJ2-1; TRBD2 matches 10 bases. Germline V lookup: CDR1 SQVTM, CDR2 ANQGSEA. The V gene end was trimmed by 7 bases and the J gene end by 5 bases; junction bases not matched to a gene: 8. The CDR3 spans 14 residues. The CDR3 region is CSAIAGGRHNEQFF. CDR3 nucleotides: TGCAGCGCCATAGCGGGGGGCCGTCACAATGAGCAGTTCTTC.

The J gene is TRBJ2-7, the V gene TRBV28, with TRBD2 matching over 10 bases. The V and J ends lost 4 bases and 3 bases, in that order; junction bases with no gene match: 6. The CDR3 totals 15 residues. Germline V gene data show CDR1 as MDHEN and CDR2 as SYDVKM. The CDR3 DNA follows: TGTGCCAGCAGTTCTTCAGCGGGAGGGGGCTACGAGCAGTACTTC. Protein sequence: CASSSSAGGGYEQYF.

The rearrangement links TRBV19 to TRBJ2-5; TRBD1 matches at 9 bases. The last part of the DNA fits TRBJ2-7 better; the J call may be wrong. Germline V lookup: CDR1 LNHDA, CDR2 SQIVND (reference sequence). This CDR3 contains 16 residues. CDR3 sequence (DNA): TGTGCCAGTAGTGTGGCCGGGACAGGGCTTACCTACGAGCAGTACTTC. Protein sequence: CASSVAGTGLTYEQYF.